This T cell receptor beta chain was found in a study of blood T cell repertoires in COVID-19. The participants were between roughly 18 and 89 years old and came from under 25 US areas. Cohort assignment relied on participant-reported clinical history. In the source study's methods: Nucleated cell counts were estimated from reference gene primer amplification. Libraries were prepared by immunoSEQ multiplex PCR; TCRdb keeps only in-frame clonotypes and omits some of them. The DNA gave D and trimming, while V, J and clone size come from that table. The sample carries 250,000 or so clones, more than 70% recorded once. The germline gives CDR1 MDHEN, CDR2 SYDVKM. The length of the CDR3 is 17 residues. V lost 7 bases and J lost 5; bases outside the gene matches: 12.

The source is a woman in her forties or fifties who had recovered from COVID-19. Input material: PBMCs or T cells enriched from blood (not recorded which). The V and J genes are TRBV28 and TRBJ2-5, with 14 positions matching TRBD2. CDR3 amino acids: CASTEGTSGSAWETQYF. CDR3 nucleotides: TGTGCCAGCACGGAGGGGACTAGCGGGAGCGCATGGGAGACCCAGTACTTC. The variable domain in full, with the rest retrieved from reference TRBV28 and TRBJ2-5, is DVKVTQSSRYLVKRTGEKVFLECVQDMDHENMFWYRQDPGLGLRLIYFSYDVKMKEKGDIPEGYSVSREKKERFSLILESASTNQTSMYLCASTEGTSGSAWETQYFGPGTRLLVL.